These T cell receptor beta chains were read from a single sample in a study of regulatory T cells in long-lasting Graves disease. TCRdb reanalysed the multiplex PCR reads using MiXCR and keeps one entry per CDR3 protein. The sample lists about 560,000 distinct CDR3 sequences, more than 15% seen once, with 12% in the top ten. This same sample was also part of a study on T cells in Graves' hyperthyroidism and ophthalmopathy.

The sample was peripheral blood mononuclear cells (PBMCs), taken at new diagnosis, from a patient treated with antithyroid drugs. The source of these receptors is a man between 18 and 35 years old with Graves disease. Each CDR3 is given without its conserved first and last residue. The D gene is left open where the match is weak. Expanded clones get a size class; other rows say once, few or many, or leave the size out.

cdr3_aa clone_size j_call v_call d_call cdr3_length
ASSPWTGLNTEAF many TRBJ1-1 TRBV7-9 . 13
ASSDGTGGRETQY many TRBJ2-5 TRBV6-1 TRBD1 13
ASSMATHRSSYNEQF few TRBJ2-1 TRBV19 . 15
ASSYSGGRSSYNSPLH few TRBJ1-6 TRBV6-5 . 16
SARDPLHNEQF many TRBJ2-1 TRBV20-1 . 11
ASSSDGSYEQF . TRBJ2-1 TRBV28 . 11
ASSPGTAGYEQY many TRBJ2-7 TRBV18 . 12
ASSSSTDWNTEAF . TRBJ1-1 TRBV5-1 . 13
ASSQGTGKGAQPQH many TRBJ1-5 TRBV28 TRBD1 14
ASNQPPRDSYYNEQF . TRBJ2-1 TRBV6-7 TRBD1 15
AGGVVEKLF . TRBJ1-4 TRBV30 . 9
ASSIIWEGEAF . TRBJ1-1 TRBV19 . 11
ASSSGPLEAF few TRBJ1-1 TRBV10-3 . 10
ASSTLDRWEQY many TRBJ2-7 TRBV28 TRBD1 11
ASSKRADRAAEAF many TRBJ1-1 TRBV7-3 TRBD1 13
SARDPGGWDTEAF . TRBJ1-1 TRBV20-1 . 13
ASSKTGGVEKLF many TRBJ1-4 TRBV12-3/TRBV12-4 TRBD1 12
ASSPGPMTYEQY many TRBJ2-7 TRBV12-3/TRBV12-4 . 12
ASSSRLTSGQETQY few TRBJ2-5 TRBV5-1 TRBD2 14
ASSWDRVSEQY few TRBJ2-7 TRBV27 TRBD1 11
ASSFLDRDEQY many TRBJ2-7 TRBV27 TRBD1 11
AISESGGLTNEKLF . TRBJ1-4 TRBV10-3 . 14
ASSSAGTQY few TRBJ2-3 TRBV27 . 9
ASSWTGSQPQH many TRBJ1-5 TRBV27 TRBD1 11
ASSQDRSQRYNEQF many TRBJ2-1 TRBV3-1 . 14
ASSDDRGRTQY . TRBJ2-3 TRBV18 TRBD1 11
ASSGGAGTHEQY . TRBJ2-7 TRBV9 . 12
SALPPSGRVGEQF . TRBJ2-1 TRBV20-1 TRBD2 13
SARGPQSGNTGELF . TRBJ2-2 TRBV20-1 . 14
ASRSPNSGRGNEQF . TRBJ2-1 TRBV3-1 TRBD2 14
ASSEADRSYGYT few TRBJ1-2 TRBV28 TRBD1 12
ASSLGPGQAVGDTQY many TRBJ2-3 TRBV5-1 TRBD1 15
ASSETGGPTWQQY many TRBJ2-7 TRBV6-1 . 13
AWSGRADQPQH many TRBJ1-5 TRBV30 . 11
ASSEEDREGVLYEQY many TRBJ2-7 TRBV6-1 TRBD1 15
ASTPWVAGEQTQY many TRBJ2-3 TRBV6-2/TRBV6-3 TRBD2 13
ASSRPRRQDSGANVLT few TRBJ2-6 TRBV27 . 16
SASTSGRAYEQY . TRBJ2-7 TRBV20-1 TRBD2 12
ASSTGSGNQPQH many TRBJ1-5 TRBV6-1 . 12
ASSDLVRANYGYT . TRBJ1-2 TRBV2 . 13
ASSPGGAGGSVAGELF . TRBJ2-2 TRBV5-4 TRBD2 16
ASSNGQGRTGELF few TRBJ2-2 TRBV19 . 13
AWSASPTEAF . TRBJ1-1 TRBV30 . 10
ASSGGRPSGNTIY . TRBJ1-3 TRBV9 . 13
ASSGVFDWTEAF few TRBJ1-1 TRBV6-1 . 12
SAGGTSGRSNTQY once TRBJ2-3 TRBV20-1 TRBD2 13
ASSPPRGSEAF many TRBJ1-1 TRBV7-9 . 11
SARHRGSSGNTIY few TRBJ1-3 TRBV20-1 . 13